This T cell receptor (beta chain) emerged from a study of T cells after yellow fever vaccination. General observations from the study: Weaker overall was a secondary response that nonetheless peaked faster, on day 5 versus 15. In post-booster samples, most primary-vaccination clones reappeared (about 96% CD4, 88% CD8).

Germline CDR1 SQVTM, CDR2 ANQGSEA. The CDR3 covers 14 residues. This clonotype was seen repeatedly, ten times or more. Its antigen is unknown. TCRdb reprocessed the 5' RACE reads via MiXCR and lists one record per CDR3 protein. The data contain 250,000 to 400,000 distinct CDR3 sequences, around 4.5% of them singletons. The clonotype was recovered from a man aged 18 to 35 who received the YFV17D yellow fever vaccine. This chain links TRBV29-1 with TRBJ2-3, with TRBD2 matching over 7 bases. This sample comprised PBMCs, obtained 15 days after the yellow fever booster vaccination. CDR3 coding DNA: TGCAGACCCCCTCTAGCGGTATTCACAGATACGCAGTATTTT. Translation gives CRPPLAVFTDTQYF.